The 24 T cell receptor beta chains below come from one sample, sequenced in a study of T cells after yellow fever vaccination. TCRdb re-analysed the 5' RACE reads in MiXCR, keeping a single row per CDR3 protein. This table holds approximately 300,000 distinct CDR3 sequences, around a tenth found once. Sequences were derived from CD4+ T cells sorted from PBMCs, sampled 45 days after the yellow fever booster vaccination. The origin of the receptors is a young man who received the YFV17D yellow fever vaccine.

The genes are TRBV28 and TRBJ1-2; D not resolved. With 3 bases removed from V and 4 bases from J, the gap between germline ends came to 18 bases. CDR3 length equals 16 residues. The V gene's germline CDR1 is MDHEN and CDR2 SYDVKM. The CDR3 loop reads CASSFTQNTGIYGYTF. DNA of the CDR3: TGTGCCAGCAGTTTCACCCAAAACACGGGGATCTATGGCTACACCTTC.

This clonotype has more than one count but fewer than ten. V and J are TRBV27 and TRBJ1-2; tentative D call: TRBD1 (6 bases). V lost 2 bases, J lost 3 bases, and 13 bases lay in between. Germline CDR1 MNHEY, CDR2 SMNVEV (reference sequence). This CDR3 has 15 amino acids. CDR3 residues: CASSLAFQGHYGYTF. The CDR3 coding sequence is TGTGCCAGCAGTTTAGCTTTCCAGGGGCACTATGGCTACACCTTC.

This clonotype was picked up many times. Here the CDR3 reads CASSSPGEETQYF. The CDR3 region has the DNA TGCGCCAGCAGCTCTCCAGGGGAGGAGACCCAGTACTTC. The chain recombines TRBV5-1 with TRBJ2-5, with D possibly matching TRBD1 (6 bases). V gave up 3 bases and J gave up 5 bases, with 11 bases separating them. The germline V gene has CDR1 SGHRS and CDR2 YFSETQ. The CDR3 covers 13 residues.

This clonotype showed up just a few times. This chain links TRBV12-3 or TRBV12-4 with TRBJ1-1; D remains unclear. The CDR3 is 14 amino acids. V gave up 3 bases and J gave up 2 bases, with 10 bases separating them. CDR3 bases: TGTGCCAGCAGTTTTTGGGCTGGCAACACTGAAGCTTTCTTT. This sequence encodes CASSFWAGNTEAFF.

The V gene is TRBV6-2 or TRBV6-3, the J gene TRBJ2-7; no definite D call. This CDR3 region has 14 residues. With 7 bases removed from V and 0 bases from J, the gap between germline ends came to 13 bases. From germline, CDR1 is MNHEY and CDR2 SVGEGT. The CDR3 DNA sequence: TGTGCCAGCACGTCGACGGCCAGCTCCTACGAGCAGTACGTC. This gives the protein CASTSTASSYEQYV.

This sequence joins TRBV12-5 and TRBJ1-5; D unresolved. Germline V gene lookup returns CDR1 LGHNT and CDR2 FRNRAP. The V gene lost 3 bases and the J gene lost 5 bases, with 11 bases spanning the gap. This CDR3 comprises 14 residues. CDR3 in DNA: TGTGCTAGTGGTTTTCAGTCCCCAGATCAGCCCCAGCATTTT. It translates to CASGFQSPDQPQHF.

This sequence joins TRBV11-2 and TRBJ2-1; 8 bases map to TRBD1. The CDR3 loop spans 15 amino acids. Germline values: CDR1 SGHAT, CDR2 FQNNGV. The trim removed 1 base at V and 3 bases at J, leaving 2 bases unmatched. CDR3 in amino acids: CASSLGDRNYNEQFF. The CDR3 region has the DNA TGTGCCAGCAGCTTAGGGGACAGGAACTACAATGAGCAGTTCTTC.

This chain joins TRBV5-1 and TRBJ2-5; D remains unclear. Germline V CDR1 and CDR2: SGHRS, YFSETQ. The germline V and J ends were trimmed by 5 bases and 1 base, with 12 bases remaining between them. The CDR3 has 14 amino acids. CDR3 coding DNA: TGCGCCAGCAGGCTGGGCCCGGCCCAAGAGACCCAGTACTTC. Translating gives CASRLGPAQETQYF. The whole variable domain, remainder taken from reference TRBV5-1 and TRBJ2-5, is KAGVTQTPRYLIKTRGQQVTLSCSPISGHRSVSWYQQTPGQGLQFLFEYFSETQRNKGNFPGRFSGRQFSNSRSEMNVSTLELGDSALYLCASRLGPAQETQYFGPGTRLLVL.

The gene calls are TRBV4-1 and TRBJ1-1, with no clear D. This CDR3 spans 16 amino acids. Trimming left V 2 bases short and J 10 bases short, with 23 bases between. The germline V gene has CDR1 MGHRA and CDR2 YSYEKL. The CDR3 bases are TGCGCCAGCAGCCAATGGTCGGGCAGTCAGACTTGGGGAGCTTTCTTT. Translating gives CASSQWSGSQTWGAFF.

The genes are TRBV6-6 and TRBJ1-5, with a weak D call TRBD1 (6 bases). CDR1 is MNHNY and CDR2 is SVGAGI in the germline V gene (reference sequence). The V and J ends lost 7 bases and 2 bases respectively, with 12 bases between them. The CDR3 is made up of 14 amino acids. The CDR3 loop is CASKGGAGNQPQHF. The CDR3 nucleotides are TGTGCCAGCAAGGGGGGGGCGGGCAATCAGCCCCAGCATTTT.

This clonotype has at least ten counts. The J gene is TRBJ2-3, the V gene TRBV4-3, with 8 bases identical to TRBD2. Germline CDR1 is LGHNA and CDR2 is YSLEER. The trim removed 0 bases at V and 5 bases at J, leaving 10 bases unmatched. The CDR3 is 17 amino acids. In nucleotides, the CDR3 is TGCGCCAGCAGCCAAGATTTTGCCGGGGGGGCGGGAGATACGCAGTATTTT. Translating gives CASSQDFAGGAGDTQYF.

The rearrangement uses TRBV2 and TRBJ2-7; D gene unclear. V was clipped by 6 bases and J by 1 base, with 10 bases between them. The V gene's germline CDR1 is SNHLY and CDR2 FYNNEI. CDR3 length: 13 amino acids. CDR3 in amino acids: CASRVDGSYEQYF. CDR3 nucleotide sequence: TGTGCCAGCAGGGTAGACGGTTCCTACGAGCAGTACTTC.

CDR3 sequence: CSAPLQGSDTEAFF. Here the CDR3 DNA reads TGCAGTGCCCCTTTACAGGGATCGGACACTGAAGCTTTCTTT. The chain carries TRBV20-1 and TRBJ1-1; tentatively, D is TRBD1 (6 bases). Trimming removed 6 bases from V and 3 bases from J, with 17 bases in between. From germline, CDR1 is DFQATT and CDR2 SNEGSKA (reference sequence). There are 14 residues in the CDR3.

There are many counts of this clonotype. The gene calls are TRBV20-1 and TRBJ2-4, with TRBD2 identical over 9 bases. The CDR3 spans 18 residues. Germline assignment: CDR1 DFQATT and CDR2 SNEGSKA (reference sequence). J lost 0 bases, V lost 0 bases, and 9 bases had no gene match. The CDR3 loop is CSARDSQRGVRAKNIQYF. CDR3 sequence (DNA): TGCAGTGCTAGAGATTCCCAGCGGGGGGTCCGAGCCAAAAACATTCAGTACTTC.

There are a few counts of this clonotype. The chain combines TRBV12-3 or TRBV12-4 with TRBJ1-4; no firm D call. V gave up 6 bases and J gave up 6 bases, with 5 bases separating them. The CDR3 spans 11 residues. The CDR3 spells CASSQDEKLFF. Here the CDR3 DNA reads TGTGCCAGCAGCCAGGATGAAAAACTGTTTTTT.

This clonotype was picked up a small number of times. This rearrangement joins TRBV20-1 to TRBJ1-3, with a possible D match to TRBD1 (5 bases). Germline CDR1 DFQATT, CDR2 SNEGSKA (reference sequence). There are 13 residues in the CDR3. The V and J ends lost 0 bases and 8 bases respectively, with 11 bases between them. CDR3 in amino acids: CSARDRGRDTIYF. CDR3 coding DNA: TGCAGTGCTAGAGATCGAGGCAGGGACACCATATATTTT.

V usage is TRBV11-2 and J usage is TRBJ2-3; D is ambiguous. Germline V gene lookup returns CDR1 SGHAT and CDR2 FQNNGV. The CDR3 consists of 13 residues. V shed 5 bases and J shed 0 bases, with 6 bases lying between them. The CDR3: CASSIYSTDTQYF. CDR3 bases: TGTGCCAGCAGCATCTACAGCACAGATACGCAGTATTTT.

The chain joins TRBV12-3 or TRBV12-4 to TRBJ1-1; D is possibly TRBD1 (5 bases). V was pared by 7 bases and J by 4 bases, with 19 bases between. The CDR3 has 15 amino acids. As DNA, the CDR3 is TGTGCCAGCAACCTGGAGACGACTAGGGGCACTGAAGCTTTCTTT. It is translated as CASNLETTRGTEAFF.

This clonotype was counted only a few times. The CDR3 bases are TGTGCCAGCAGCTTTTTTTGGGGCAGCCGGGGTGAAAAACTGTTTTTT. Translating gives CASSFFWGSRGEKLFF. The V call is TRBV5-8, the J call TRBJ1-4, with D maybe TRBD1 (5 bases). The ends were cut back, 2 bases at V and 7 bases at J, with 18 bases in the middle. The germline CDR1 and CDR2 sequences are SGHTS and YDEGEE. The CDR3 runs 16 residues.

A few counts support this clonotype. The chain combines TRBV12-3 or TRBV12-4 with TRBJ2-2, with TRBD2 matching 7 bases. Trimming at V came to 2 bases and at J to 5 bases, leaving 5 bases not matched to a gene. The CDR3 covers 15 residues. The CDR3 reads CASSLRSSGTGELFF. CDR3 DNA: TGTGCCAGCAGTTTAAGGTCTAGCGGAACCGGGGAGCTGTTTTTT.

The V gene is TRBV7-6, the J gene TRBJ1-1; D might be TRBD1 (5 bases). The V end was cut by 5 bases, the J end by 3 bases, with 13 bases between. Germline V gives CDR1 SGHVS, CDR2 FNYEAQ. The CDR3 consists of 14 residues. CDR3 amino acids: CASSPQAGDTEAFF. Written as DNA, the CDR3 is TGTGCCAGCAGCCCCCAAGCGGGGGACACTGAAGCTTTCTTT. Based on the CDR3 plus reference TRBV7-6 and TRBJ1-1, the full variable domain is GAGVSQSPRYKVTKRGQDVALRCDPISGHVSLYWYRQALGQGPEFLTYFNYEAQQDKSGLPNDRFSAERPEGSISTLTIQRTEQRDSAMYRCASSPQAGDTEAFFGQGTRLTVV.

The CDR3 nucleotides read TGCGCCAGCAGCCACGCGGGGTCTCCGGAGACCCAGTACTTC. It translates to CASSHAGSPETQYF. This chain joins TRBV4-3 and TRBJ2-5, with a weak D call TRBD2 (6 bases). CDR3 size: 14 residues. The germline CDR1 and CDR2 sequences are LGHNA and YSLEER. V was clipped by 3 bases and J by 5 bases, with 13 bases between them.

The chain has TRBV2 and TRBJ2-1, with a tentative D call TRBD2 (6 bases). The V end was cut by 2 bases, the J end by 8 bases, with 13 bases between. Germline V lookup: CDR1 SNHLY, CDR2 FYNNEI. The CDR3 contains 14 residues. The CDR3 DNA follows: TGTGCCAGCAGTGAAAGGCGGGGCGGCGATGAGCAGTTCTTC. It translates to CASSERRGGDEQFF.

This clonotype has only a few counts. The CDR3 bases are TGCGCCAGCAGCCAAGAGCGGGTGGGGACAGATACGCAGTATTTT. This sequence encodes CASSQERVGTDTQYF. The V gene is TRBV4-3, the J gene TRBJ2-3; possible D gene TRBD2, 5 bases. Germline V gene data show CDR1 as LGHNA and CDR2 as YSLEER. Trimming removed 0 bases at V and 3 bases at J, with 10 bases between. This CDR3 is built from 15 residues.